The subject of this entry is one T cell receptor beta chain. The germline V gene encodes CDR1 MNHEY and CDR2 SVGAGI. This CDR3 has 15 amino acids. V was pared by 10 bases and J by 4 bases, with 15 bases of the junction left unmatched. This specimen belongs to a study of T cell responses to AZD1222 COVID-19 vaccine. The repertoire was sequenced with immunoSEQ multiplex PCR; TCRdb's copy has only in-frame clones and lacks some. The sample holds roughly 120,000 clones, 80% to 90% seen once. The chain employs TRBV6-5 and TRBJ1-2, with 7 bases fitting TRBD1. The sample in question was peripheral blood, obtained on day 0 of AZD1222 vaccination. This TCR was recovered from an adult in good health. The CDR3 spells CATTLGRGGTYGYTF. Written as DNA, the CDR3 is TGTGCCACTACCTTAGGACGAGGGGGCACCTATGGCTACACCTTC.